This section outlines one T cell receptor beta chain sequence together with its context. These data come from a study of control samples from healthy donors and cancer patients. From germline, CDR1 is SGHAT and CDR2 FQNNGV. Trimming cost V 3 bases and J 5 bases, with 13 bases left between them. The CDR3 covers 14 residues. Some clones are missing from TCRdb's copy, which holds only in-frame ones; the method was immunoSEQ multiplex PCR. The sample comprises approximately 140,000 clones, 93% of which are singletons, and approximately 5.7% rests with the top ten. What was sequenced was blood. The chain combines TRBV11-2 with TRBJ2-5; D is ambiguous. The receptor was derived from a man aged 18 to 35 in good health. CDR3 DNA sequence: TGTGCCAGCAGCTTTGGTCTCGGCAGGGAGACCCAGTACTTC. Protein: CASSFGLGRETQYF.